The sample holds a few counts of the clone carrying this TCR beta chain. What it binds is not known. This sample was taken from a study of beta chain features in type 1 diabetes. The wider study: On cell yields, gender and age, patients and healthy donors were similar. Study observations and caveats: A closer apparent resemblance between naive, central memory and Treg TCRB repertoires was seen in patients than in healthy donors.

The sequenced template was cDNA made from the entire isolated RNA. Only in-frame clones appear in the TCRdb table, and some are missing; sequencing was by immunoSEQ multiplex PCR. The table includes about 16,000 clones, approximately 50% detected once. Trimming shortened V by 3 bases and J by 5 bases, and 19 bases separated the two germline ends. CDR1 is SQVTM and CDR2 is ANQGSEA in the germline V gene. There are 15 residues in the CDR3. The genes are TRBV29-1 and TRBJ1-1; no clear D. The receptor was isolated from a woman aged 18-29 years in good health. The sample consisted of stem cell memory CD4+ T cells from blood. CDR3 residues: CSVDRLLGRRTEAFF. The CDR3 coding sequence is TGCAGCGTTGATCGCTTGTTGGGGAGGCGAACTGAAGCTTTCTTT.